This T cell receptor (beta chain) was retrieved from a study of CD8 T cells in ankylosing spondylitis. The study's findings and limits: Some motif variants had been reported before (in reactive arthritis synovial fluid and blood).

J gave up 1 base and V 0 bases, and 17 bases lay outside the gene matches. This CDR3 contains 21 residues. Germline values: CDR1 LGHDT, CDR2 YNNKEL (reference sequence). Libraries for TCR beta were made by quantitative 5'-RACE with molecular barcodes. One entry per CDR3 protein, called by TCRdb with MiXCR from the 5' RACE reads. The sample lists approximately 210,000 distinct CDR3 sequences, around 13% occurring once. A word on this clonotype: Its antigen is unknown.

The sample comprised blood, either unsorted or a sorted T cell fraction (not recorded which). The clonotype was recovered from a male donor with ankylosing spondylitis or in good health (not recorded which). This chain connects TRBV3-1 to TRBJ2-2, with 7 bases identical to TRBD2. CDR3 region: CASSQETGHHWTRGNTGELFF. The CDR3 DNA is TGTGCCAGCAGCCAAGAAACGGGGCATCACTGGACTAGGGGGAACACCGGGGAGCTGTTTTTT.